This T cell receptor (beta chain) came from a study of CD8 T cells in Susac syndrome. RNA was extracted with the RNeasy kit, and a quantity of about 0.45 to 1 ug was reverse transcribed using random hexamers. Amplification of the TCR beta CDR3 was carried out by immunoSEQ multiplex PCR, which spanned a total of 54 Vbeta and 13 Jbeta segments. From the immunoSEQ multiplex PCR reads, TCRdb called clonotypes with MiXCR, one entry per CDR3 protein. The repertoire consists of 250,000 or so distinct CDR3 sequences, with around 93% occurring once and the leading ten covering 0.07% to 0.09%. The sequenced target, TCR beta, came from blood CD8+ and CD4+ T cells. With regard to this clonotype: Its antigen is not identified.

Study outcomes and limitations: The study's TCR sequencing and HLA analysis drew on a certain number of individuals. That number was acknowledged as relatively small.

This CDR3 has 13 residues. Germline CDR1 DFQATT, CDR2 SNEGSKA (reference sequence). V was cut by 3 bases and J by 4 bases, with 11 bases left in between. The source is a human donor with multiple sclerosis. This chain links TRBV20-1 with TRBJ2-3; D remains unclear. Sequencing was done on a sample of CD4+ T cells from PBMCs. The CDR3 DNA sequence: TGCAGTGCTAGTGACCGGTGGGCAGATACGCAGTATTTT. Residues: CSASDRWADTQYF.